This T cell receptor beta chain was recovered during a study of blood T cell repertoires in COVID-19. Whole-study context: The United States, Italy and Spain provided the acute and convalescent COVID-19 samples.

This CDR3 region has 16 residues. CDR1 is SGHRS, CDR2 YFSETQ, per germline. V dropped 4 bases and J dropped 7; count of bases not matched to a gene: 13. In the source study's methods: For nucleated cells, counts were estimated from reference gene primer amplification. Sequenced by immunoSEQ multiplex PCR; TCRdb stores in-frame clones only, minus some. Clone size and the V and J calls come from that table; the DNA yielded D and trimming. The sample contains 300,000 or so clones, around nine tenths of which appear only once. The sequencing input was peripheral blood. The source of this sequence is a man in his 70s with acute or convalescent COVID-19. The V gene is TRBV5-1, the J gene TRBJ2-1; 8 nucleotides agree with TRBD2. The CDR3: CASSTRGSGGDNEQFF. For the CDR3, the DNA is TGCGCCAGCAGCACCCGCGGGAGCGGGGGTGATAATGAGCAGTTCTTC.